The rows below give T cell receptor beta chains drawn from one sample of a study of cytomegalovirus exposure and HLA in healthy donors. The method was immunoSEQ multiplex PCR; TCRdb's version includes in-frame clones alone and lacks a portion of them. The sample lists about 130,000 clones, approximately 74% occurring once. The sample comprised PBMCs. Receptors were obtained from a man between 18 and 35 years old in good health and CMV-seropositive. Both conserved end residues are part of each CDR3. Each record gives: clone size, D gene, J gene, V gene, CDR3 DNA, CDR3 protein. The D gene is left open where the match is weak. Size tells how often a clone was seen (once, few, many) or the class of an expanded clone, and some rows leave it out.

. | . | TRBJ1-6 | TRBV21-1 | TGTGCCAGCAGCACCCCCAGGGTGAGGCCAAGCTCCTATAATTCACCCCTCCACTTT | CASSTPRVRPSSYNSPLHF
. | . | TRBJ1-1 | TRBV10-1 | TGCGCCAGCAGTGACAGAGGGGGACCGAACACTGAAGCTTTCTTT | CASSDRGGPNTEAFF
. | TRBD1 | TRBJ2-1 | TRBV10-3 | TGTGCCATCAGTGATTATGAGCTGGACAGGGCTTCCTACAATGAGCAGTTCTTC | CAISDYELDRASYNEQFF
. | . | TRBJ1-3 | TRBV7-9 | TGTGCCAGCAGCTTCGGTGGAAACACCATATATTTT | CASSFGGNTIYF
. | TRBD2 | TRBJ2-7 | TRBV6-1 | TGTGCCAGCAGTGAAGCGAGCGGGAGGTCCTACGAGCAGTACTTC | CASSEASGRSYEQYF
. | . | TRBJ2-7 | TRBV19 | TGTGCCAGTAGTACGGGACGCGGGGACGAGCAGTACTTC | CASSTGRGDEQYF
. | . | TRBJ1-6 | TRBV30 | TGTGCCTGGACAAGGAGCTCCTATAATTCACCCCTCCACTTT | CAWTRSSYNSPLHF
. | . | TRBJ2-1 | TRBV6-6 | TGTGCCAGCAGTTACGACCACCGGGAGTTCTTC | CASSYDHREFF
. | TRBD1 | TRBJ1-5 | TRBV7-2 | TGTGCCAGCAGCTTACACAGGGGAGTCCAGCATTTT | CASSLHRGVQHF
. | TRBD2 | TRBJ2-7 | TRBV7-8 | TGTGCCAGCACCCCCCGGAGGCTAGCGGGAAGCTACGAGCAGTACTTC | CASTPRRLAGSYEQYF
. | TRBD1 | TRBJ2-7 | TRBV6-6 | TGTGCCAGCAGGGGACAGGGGGTCTACGAGCAGTACTTC | CASRGQGVYEQYF
. | . | TRBJ2-7 | TRBV7-9 | TGTGCCAGCAGCTTAGCGCACGCGTCCTTCTTCGAGAAGTACTTC | CASSLAHASFFEKYF
. | TRBD1 | TRBJ1-5 | TRBV7-2 | TGTGCCAGCAGCAAAAGGGACAGTAATCAGCCCCAGCATTTT | CASSKRDSNQPQHF
. | TRBD2 | TRBJ2-7 | TRBV4-3 | TGCGCCAGCAGCCAGGGAGGGTCGAGCTCCTACGAGCAGTACTTC | CASSQGGSSSYEQYF
. | TRBD1 | TRBJ2-7 | TRBV19 | TGTGCCACCCGGAAGAATCCGGGACAGTCCTACGAGCAGTACTTC | CATRKNPGQSYEQYF
few | . | TRBJ1-4 | TRBV6-1 | TGTGCCAGCAGCCTCGGGGACTGGAGTGAAAAACTGTTTTTT | CASSLGDWSEKLFF
. | TRBD1 | TRBJ1-2 | TRBV29-1 | TGCAGCGGACAGGGGTCGGGTAACTATGGCTACACCTTC | CSGQGSGNYGYTF
. | . | TRBJ2-7 | TRBV4-2 | TGTGCCAGCAGCCAAGTGGGGAACAGGAAAGTCTACGAGCAGTACTTC | CASSQVGNRKVYEQYF
. | . | TRBJ2-3 | TRBV11-2 | TGTGCCAGCAGCCTTCAACAGGGGAGGTCAGATACGCAGTATTTT | CASSLQQGRSDTQYF
. | TRBD1 | TRBJ1-6 | TRBV6-4 | TGTGCCAGCAGTGCAAAACAGGGGGCTAATTCACCCCTCCACTTT | CASSAKQGANSPLHF
. | . | TRBJ1-3 | TRBV19 | TGTGCCAGTAGTATAGCAGGACTCCCTGGAAACACCATATATTTT | CASSIAGLPGNTIYF
. | TRBD1 | TRBJ1-2 | TRBV7-2 | TGTGCCAGCAGCTTATGGACAGGGGGTAACTATGGCTACACCTTC | CASSLWTGGNYGYTF
. | . | TRBJ1-5 | TRBV15 | TGTGCCACCAGCAGGCTGGAGCTGCGGGATCAGCCCCAGCATTTT | CATSRLELRDQPQHF
once | . | TRBJ2-1 | TRBV6-5 | TGTGCCAGCAGTCCTTTTTCGAGAGGCAATGAGCAGTTCTTC | CASSPFSRGNEQFF
. | . | TRBJ1-5 | TRBV5-6 | TGTGCCAGCAGCGCGGGACTACTGAATCAGCCCCAGCATTTT | CASSAGLLNQPQHF
few | TRBD1 | TRBJ2-7 | TRBV18 | TGTGCCAGCTCAAGTCAGGGGGTCGGCGAGCAGTACTTC | CASSSQGVGEQYF
. | . | TRBJ2-2 | TRBV9 | TGTGCCAGCGGTCAAAGCCCGAACACCGGGGAGCTGTTTTTT | CASGQSPNTGELFF
. | . | TRBJ2-7 | TRBV15 | TGTGCCACCAGCAGAACCTCACACTACGAGCAGTACTTC | CATSRTSHYEQYF
once | TRBD2 | TRBJ2-5 | TRBV7-9 | TGTGCCAGCAGCTTAGTGTTAGCGGGAACACTGGAGACCCAGTACTTC | CASSLVLAGTLETQYF
. | . | TRBJ1-2 | TRBV18 | TGTGCCAGCTCACCACAAGACTACTATGGCTACACCTTC | CASSPQDYYGYTF
. | TRBD2 | TRBJ2-1 | TRBV23-1 | TGCGCCAGCAGTCAATGGGCTAGCGGGGTATACAATGAGCAGTTCTTC | CASSQWASGVYNEQFF
. | TRBD1 | TRBJ2-2 | TRBV5-4 | TGTGCCAGCAGAAAAGGACAGGGCCGAAACACCGGGGAGCTGTTTTTT | CASRKGQGRNTGELFF
. | TRBD1 | TRBJ2-1 | TRBV13 | TGTGCCAGCAGCTTAGAGACAGGGGGCTACAATGAGCAGTTCTTC | CASSLETGGYNEQFF
. | TRBD2 | TRBJ2-3 | TRBV5-4 | TGTGCCAGCAGCTTGGAACTAGCGGGGAATACGCAGTATTTT | CASSLELAGNTQYF
. | . | TRBJ2-1 | TRBV4-3 | TGCGCCAGCAGCCAAGGCCTAGACGCGAACAATGAGCAGTTCTTC | CASSQGLDANNEQFF
. | TRBD1 | TRBJ2-3 | TRBV19 | TGTGCCAGTATCATGCGAGGGGGCCGATTTCCCACAGATACGCAGTATTTT | CASIMRGGRFPTDTQYF
few | TRBD1 | TRBJ1-2 | TRBV19 | TGTGCCAGTAGTCGGACAGGGGAAAACGTAGTCTATGGCTACACCTTC | CASSRTGENVVYGYTF
. | . | TRBJ2-6 | TRBV7-8 | TGTGCCAGCAGCTCCGCCCCTCGGGGGGCCAACGTCCTGACTTTC | CASSSAPRGANVLTF
. | . | TRBJ2-1 | TRBV7-8 | TGTGCCAGCAACCGAGGCTACAATGAGCAGTTCTTC | CASNRGYNEQFF
few | TRBD1 | TRBJ1-4 | TRBV18 | TGTGCCAGCTCACCTTGGGGACAGACTTCAACTAATGAAAAACTGTTTTTT | CASSPWGQTSTNEKLFF
. | . | TRBJ2-2 | TRBV2 | TGTGCCAGCAGTCCTCGCAGGGTATGGAACACCGGGGAGCTGTTTTTT | CASSPRRVWNTGELFF
. | TRBD2 | TRBJ2-3 | TRBV5-1 | TGCGCCAGCAGCTTGGGCGGGGGAGTCGCAGATACGCAGTATTTT | CASSLGGGVADTQYF
once | . | TRBJ2-2 | TRBV19 | TGTGCCACCAAGCAGGGACGGACAGACACCGGGGAGCTGTTTTTT | CATKQGRTDTGELFF
few | . | TRBJ2-7 | TRBV5-1 | TGCGCCAGCAGCTTGAGGCCAGGGTTGGGGGAGCAGTACTTC | CASSLRPGLGEQYF
few | TRBD1 | TRBJ1-5 | TRBV28 | TGTGCCAGCAGAGCCGGGACAGGGGATCAGCCCCAGCATTTT | CASRAGTGDQPQHF
. | . | TRBJ2-7 | TRBV14 | TGTGCCAGCAGCCAGAGGCCCCCTTTCGCGATTTACGAGCAGTACTTC | CASSQRPPFAIYEQYF
. | . | TRBJ2-1 | TRBV14 | TGTGCCAGCAGCCAAGACTTGGCAGACGAGGGGCAGTTCTTC | CASSQDLADEGQFF
. | . | TRBJ1-1 | TRBV13 | TGTGCCAGCAGCTTGGGATGGCGGGCGATCACTGAAGCTTTCTTT | CASSLGWRAITEAFF
. | TRBD2 | TRBJ2-7 | TRBV4-3 | TGCGCCAGCAGCCAAGTAGGGACTAGCCGCCACTACGAGCAGTACTTC | CASSQVGTSRHYEQYF
. | . | TRBJ2-1 | TRBV13 | TGTGCCAGCAGCTCAACCGGGACTCCGCAGTTCTTC | CASSSTGTPQFF
. | TRBD1 | TRBJ1-2 | TRBV5-1 | TGCGCCAGCAGCTCTACCGGGACAGGGAACTATGGCTACACCTTC | CASSSTGTGNYGYTF
few | . | TRBJ1-3 | TRBV15 | TGTGCCATCAATCAAGGAGGAAATGGAAACACCATATATTTT | CAINQGGNGNTIYF
. | TRBD1 | TRBJ2-7 | TRBV6-5 | TGTGCCACCAGACAGACAGGGGGCTCCTACGAGCAGTACTTC | CATRQTGGSYEQYF